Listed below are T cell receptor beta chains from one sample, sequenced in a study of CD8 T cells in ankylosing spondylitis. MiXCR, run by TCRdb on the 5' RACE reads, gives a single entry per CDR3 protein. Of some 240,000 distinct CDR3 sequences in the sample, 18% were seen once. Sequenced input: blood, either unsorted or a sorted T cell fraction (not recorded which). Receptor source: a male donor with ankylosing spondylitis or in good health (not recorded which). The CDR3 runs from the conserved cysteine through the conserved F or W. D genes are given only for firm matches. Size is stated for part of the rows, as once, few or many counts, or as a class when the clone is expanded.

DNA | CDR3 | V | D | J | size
TGCAGCGTTGACGACCCGGTTGGGTATGAGCAGTACTTC | CSVDDPVGYEQYF | TRBV29-1 | NA | TRBJ2-7 | many
TGCGCCAGCAGCCGCCCCCCGGGACAGATGGGATACGAGCAGTACTTC | CASSRPPGQMGYEQYF | TRBV4-1 | TRBD1 | TRBJ2-7 | NA
TGTGCCACCAGCCGAGCCGGGTCCAGCACAGATACGCAGTATTTT | CATSRAGSSTDTQYF | TRBV15 | NA | TRBJ2-3 | few
TGTGCCATGGGCTCAGAACTCACAGATACGCAGTATTTT | CAMGSELTDTQYF | TRBV10-3 | NA | TRBJ2-3 | NA
TGCAGCGTTGAAGAGGAGGGGATTGAAAAACTGTTTTTT | CSVEEEGIEKLFF | TRBV29-1 | NA | TRBJ1-4 | many
TGCAGCGTTCATGGACTAGCGGAATACAATGAGCAGTTCTTC | CSVHGLAEYNEQFF | TRBV29-1 | TRBD2 | TRBJ2-1 | NA
TGTGCCAGCAGGAGGCCTGGCGAGCCCCAGCATTTT | CASRRPGEPQHF | TRBV27 | NA | TRBJ1-5 | few
TGCGCCAGCAGCCAACAACAGGGGATCGAAGAGACCCAGTACTTC | CASSQQQGIEETQYF | TRBV4-1 | TRBD1 | TRBJ2-5 | NA
TGCGCCAGCAGCCAAAGCCCACCCTTGACAGGTAGCAATCAGCCCCAGCATTTT | CASSQSPPLTGSNQPQHF | TRBV4-1 | NA | TRBJ1-5 | NA
TGCGCCAGCAGTGAGTGGGGGCTCAGAAACACTGAAGCTTTCTTT | CASSEWGLRNTEAFF | TRBV10-2 | NA | TRBJ1-1 | NA